The clone carrying this TCR beta chain was counted ten times or more. What it binds is not known. The entry originates in a study of shared clonotypes between healthy human individuals. TCRdb's copy holds only in-frame clones and misses some; the assay was immunoSEQ multiplex PCR. This sample has fewer than 700,000 clones, with around three quarters found just once. Whole-study results and caveats: Represented genetic and exposure-history diversity was restricted by having few donors.

Trimming removed 1 base from V and 5 bases from J, with 13 bases in between. Per germline, CDR1 SGHNT and CDR2 YYREEE (reference sequence). This CDR3 has 14 residues. This TCR was recovered from a woman in her forties in good health. Some clones in this sample may be carry-over from other donors' samples. Sample: PBMCs. The chain combines TRBV5-4 with TRBJ2-7; possible D gene TRBD2, 6 bases. CDR3 amino acids: CASSLFGSPHEQYF. The CDR3 DNA reads TGTGCCAGCAGCTTGTTCGGGAGTCCCCACGAGCAGTACTTC.